This TCR beta chain was observed in a study of blood T cell repertoires in COVID-19. The wider study: COVID-19 samples from acute and convalescent phases originated in the United States, Italy and Spain. From T cells, B-cell-depleted T cells, or PBMCs came the material, which was cDNA or gDNA.

Participants' own reports of clinical history determined their cohort assignment. This clone was seen a single time. CDR3 size: 13 residues. V shed 7 bases, J shed 7 bases, and the junction held 8 bases outside the gene matches. Germline CDR1 MDHEN, CDR2 SYDVKM. In the authors' methods: Estimates of nucleated cell counts were drawn from the amplification of reference gene primers. Data came from immunoSEQ multiplex PCR; TCRdb stores just in-frame clones and leaves some out. V and J calls and clone size are copied from that table; D and trimming were computed from the DNA. The sample lists over 250,000 clones, approximately 86% seen once, with approximately 9% in the top ten.

This chain uses TRBV28 with TRBJ1-2; 8 bases align to TRBD1. This TCR was recovered from a woman under 30 who had recovered from COVID-19. Material for sequencing was PBMCs or T cells enriched from blood (not recorded which). CDR3 bases: TGTGCCAGCATAGCCCAGGGGGCATCTGGCTACACCTTC. This encodes CASIAQGASGYTF.